Listed below are T cell receptor beta chains from one sample, sequenced in a study of OX40 agonist ivuxolimab in advanced cancers. The data were produced by immunoSEQ multiplex PCR, yet TCRdb's version contains in-frame clones alone and is incomplete. The sample gives approximately 79,000 clones, about nine tenths of which show up once; less than 0.55% is in the top ten. The sequenced sample was CD4+ or CD8+ T cells sorted from blood, obtained in a trial of the OX40 agonist ivuxolimab. The receptors stem from an adult with an advanced solid tumor such as melanoma, head and neck, liver or kidney cancer. CDR3s include the opening cysteine and the closing phenylalanine or tryptophan. A D gene is named only where the DNA matches it firmly. Expanded clones get a size class; other rows say once, few or many, or leave the size out.

>TRBV18|TRBJ1-2|-|-
CASSSRNYGYTF
TGTGCCAGCTCTAGTAGAAACTATGGCTACACCTTC
>TRBV6-6|TRBJ1-1|-|TRBD1
CASIRDRERAFF
TGTGCCAGCATTAGAGACAGGGAGAGAGCTTTCTTT
>TRBV30|TRBJ1-1|-|-
CAWGGQGYLNTEAFF
TGTGCCTGGGGGGGCCAGGGTTACCTGAACACTGAAGCTTTCTTT
>TRBV5-1|TRBJ2-3|-|-
CASSLSIPSTDTQYF
TGCGCCAGCAGCTTGTCTATTCCTAGCACAGATACGCAGTATTTT
>TRBV18|TRBJ2-1|once|TRBD2
CASSPGTSRNYNEQFF
TGTGCCAGCTCCCCAGGGACTAGCAGAAACTACAATGAGCAGTTCTTC
>TRBV18|TRBJ1-1|-|TRBD1
CASSPSTGGRAGNTEAFF
TGTGCCAGCTCACCCTCCACAGGGGGACGCGCGGGGAACACTGAAGCTTTCTTT
>TRBV7-2|TRBJ2-1|-|TRBD2
CASSLVLAGGWEQFF
TGTGCCAGCAGCTTAGTACTAGCGGGAGGGTGGGAGCAGTTCTTC
>TRBV19|TRBJ1-5|few|-
CASARWGQPQHF
TGTGCCAGTGCCAGGTGGGGTCAGCCCCAGCATTTT
>TRBV21-1|TRBJ2-7|-|-
CASSKSFLGQSYEQYF
TGTGCCAGCAGCAAAAGCTTTCTCGGACAGTCCTACGAGCAGTACTTC
>TRBV27|TRBJ2-1|-|TRBD2
CASSLGLAGAYNEQFF
TGTGCCAGCAGTCTGGGACTAGCGGGAGCCTACAATGAGCAGTTCTTC
>TRBV6-1|TRBJ1-1|-|-
CASSVGPNTEAFF
TGTGCCAGCAGTGTCGGCCCCAACACTGAAGCTTTCTTT
>TRBV5-1|TRBJ2-1|-|-
CASSLASWDEQFF
TGCGCCAGCAGCCTAGCGTCCTGGGATGAGCAGTTCTTC
>TRBV7-2|TRBJ2-5|-|-
CASSQHAAETQYF
TGTGCCAGCAGTCAACACGCGGCAGAGACCCAGTACTTC
>TRBV5-4|TRBJ2-3|-|TRBD1
CASSPRTGDTQYF
TGTGCCAGCAGCCCTCGGACAGGGGATACGCAGTATTTT
>TRBV21-1|TRBJ1-3|-|-
CASSSRTPNSGNTIYF
TGTGCCAGCAGCTCCCGGACACCAAACTCTGGAAACACCATATATTTT
>TRBV29-1|TRBJ2-4|-|-
CSVEGGAKNIQYF
TGCAGCGTTGAAGGGGGGGCCAAAAACATTCAGTACTTC
>TRBV7-6|TRBJ2-1|-|-
CASSLGIYNEQFF
TGTGCCAGCAGCTTAGGCATCTACAATGAGCAGTTCTTC
>TRBV11-2|TRBJ1-5|-|-
CASSLTPDQPQHF
TGTGCCAGCAGCTTAACCCCCGATCAGCCCCAGCATTTT